One T cell receptor beta chain is described in this entry. The V and J ends lost 5 bases and 13 bases, in that order; junction bases with no gene match: 4. This CDR3 contains 13 residues. CDR1 is MNHEY and CDR2 is SVGAGI in the germline V gene. As handled by the study authors: Reference gene primer amplification gave estimated nucleated cell counts. Libraries were prepared by immunoSEQ multiplex PCR; TCRdb keeps only in-frame clonotypes and omits some of them. Clone size and V and J calls were adopted from that table, with D and trimming inferred from the DNA. The table includes around 84,000 clones, around 80% detected once. This entry is derived from a study of blood T cell repertoires in COVID-19. On the study more broadly: The United States, Italy and Spain were the sources of the acute and convalescent COVID-19 samples. PBMCs, B-cell-depleted T cells, or T cells provided the cDNA or gDNA that made up the material.

The source of this sequence is a woman aged 40 to 49 with active or convalescent COVID-19. V and J are TRBV6-5 and TRBJ1-6; 11 nucleotides align to TRBD1. The specimen was peripheral blood. The CDR3 nucleotides read TGTGCCAGCAGTCCGGGACAGGGGGTGCCCCTCCACTTT. This codes for CASSPGQGVPLHF.